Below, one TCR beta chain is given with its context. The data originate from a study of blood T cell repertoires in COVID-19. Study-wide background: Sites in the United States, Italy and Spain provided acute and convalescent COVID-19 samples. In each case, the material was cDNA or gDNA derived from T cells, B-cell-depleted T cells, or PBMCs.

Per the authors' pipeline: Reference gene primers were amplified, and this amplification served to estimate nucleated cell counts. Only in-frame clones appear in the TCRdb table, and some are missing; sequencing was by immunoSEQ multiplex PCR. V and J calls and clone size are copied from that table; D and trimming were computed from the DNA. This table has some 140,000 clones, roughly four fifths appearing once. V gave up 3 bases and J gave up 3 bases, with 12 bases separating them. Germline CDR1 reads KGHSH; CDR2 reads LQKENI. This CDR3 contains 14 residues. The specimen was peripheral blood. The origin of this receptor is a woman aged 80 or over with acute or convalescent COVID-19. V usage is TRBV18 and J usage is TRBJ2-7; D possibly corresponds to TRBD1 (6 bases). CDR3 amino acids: CASSPHLTGYEQYF. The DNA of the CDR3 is TGTGCCAGCTCACCTCATCTGACAGGCTACGAGCAGTACTTC.